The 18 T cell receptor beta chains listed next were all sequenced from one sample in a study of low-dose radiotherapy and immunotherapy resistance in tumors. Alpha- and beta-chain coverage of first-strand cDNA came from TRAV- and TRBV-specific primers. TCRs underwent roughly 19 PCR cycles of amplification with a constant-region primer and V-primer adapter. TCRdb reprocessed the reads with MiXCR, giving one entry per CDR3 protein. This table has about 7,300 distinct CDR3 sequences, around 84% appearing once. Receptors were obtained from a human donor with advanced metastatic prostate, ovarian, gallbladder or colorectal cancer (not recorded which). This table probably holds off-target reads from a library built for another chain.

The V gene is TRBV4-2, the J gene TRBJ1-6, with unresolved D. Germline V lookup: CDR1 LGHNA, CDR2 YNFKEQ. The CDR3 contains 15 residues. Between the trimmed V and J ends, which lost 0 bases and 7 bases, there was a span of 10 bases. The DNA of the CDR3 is TGTGCCAGCAGCCAAGAGGATAGCGGCAATTCACCCCTCCACTTT. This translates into CASSQEDSGNSPLHF.

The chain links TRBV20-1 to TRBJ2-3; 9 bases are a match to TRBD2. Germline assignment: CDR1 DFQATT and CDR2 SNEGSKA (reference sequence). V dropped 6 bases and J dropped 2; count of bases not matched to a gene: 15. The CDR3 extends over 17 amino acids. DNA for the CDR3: TGCAGTGCGATAGCCCAGGGACAGCGGGGGGCCACAGATACGCAGTATTTT. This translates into CSAIAQGQRGATDTQYF.

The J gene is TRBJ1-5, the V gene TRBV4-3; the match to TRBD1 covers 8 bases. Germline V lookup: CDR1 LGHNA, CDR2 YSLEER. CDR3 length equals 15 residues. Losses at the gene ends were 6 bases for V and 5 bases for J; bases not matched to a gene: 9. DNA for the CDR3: TGCGCCAGCAGTCCCAGACAGGGGAGTGATCAGCCCCAGCATTTT. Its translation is CASSPRQGSDQPQHF.

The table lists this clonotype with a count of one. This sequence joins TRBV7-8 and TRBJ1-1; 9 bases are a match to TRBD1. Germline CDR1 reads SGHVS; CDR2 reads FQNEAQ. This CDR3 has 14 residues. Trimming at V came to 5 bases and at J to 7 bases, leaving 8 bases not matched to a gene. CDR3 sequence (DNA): TGTGCCAGCAGCCCACTACAGGGGGCCTTTGAAGCTTTCTTT. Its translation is CASSPLQGAFEAFF. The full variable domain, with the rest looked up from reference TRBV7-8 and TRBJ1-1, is GAGVSQSPRYKVAKRGQDVALRCDPISGHVSLFWYQQALGQGPEFLTYFQNEAQLDKSGLPSDRFFAERPEGSVSTLKIQRTQQEDSAVYLCASSPLQGAFEAFFGQGTRLTVV.

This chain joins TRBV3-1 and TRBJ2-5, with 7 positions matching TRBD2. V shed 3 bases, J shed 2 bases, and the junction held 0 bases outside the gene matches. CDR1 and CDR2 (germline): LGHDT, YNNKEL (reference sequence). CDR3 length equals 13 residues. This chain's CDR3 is CASSHGGQETQYF. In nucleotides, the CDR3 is TGTGCCAGCAGCCACGGGGGGCAAGAGACCCAGTACTTC.

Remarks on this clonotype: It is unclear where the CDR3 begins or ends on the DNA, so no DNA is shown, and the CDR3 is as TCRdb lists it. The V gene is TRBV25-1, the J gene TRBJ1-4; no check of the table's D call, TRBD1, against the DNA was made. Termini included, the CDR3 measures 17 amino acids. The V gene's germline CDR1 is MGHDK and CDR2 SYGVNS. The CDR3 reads CASSESGTTNEKLFFFF.

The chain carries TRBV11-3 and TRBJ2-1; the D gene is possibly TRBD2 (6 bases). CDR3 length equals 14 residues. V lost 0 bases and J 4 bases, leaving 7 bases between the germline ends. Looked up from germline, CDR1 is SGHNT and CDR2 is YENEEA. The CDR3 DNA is TGTGCCAGCAGCTTAGAGGGGGGATACAATGAGCAGTTCTTC. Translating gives CASSLEGGYNEQFF.

Here the CDR3 DNA reads TGTGCCACCAGCAGACGGACGGAAGCCGGGGAGCTGTTTTTT. This gives the protein CATSRRTEAGELFF. This chain links TRBV15 with TRBJ2-2, with D unresolved. The V gene lost 2 bases and the J gene lost 6 bases, with 10 bases spanning the gap. Germline V gene data show CDR1 as LNHNV and CDR2 as YYDKDF (reference sequence). The CDR3 is 14 residues long.

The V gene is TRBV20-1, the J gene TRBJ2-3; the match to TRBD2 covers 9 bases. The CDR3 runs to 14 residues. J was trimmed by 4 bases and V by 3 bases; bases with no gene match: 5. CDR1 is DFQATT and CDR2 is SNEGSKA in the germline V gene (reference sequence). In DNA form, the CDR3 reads TGCAGTGCTAGTGACGCGGGGGGGTCAGATACGCAGTATTTT. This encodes CSASDAGGSDTQYF.

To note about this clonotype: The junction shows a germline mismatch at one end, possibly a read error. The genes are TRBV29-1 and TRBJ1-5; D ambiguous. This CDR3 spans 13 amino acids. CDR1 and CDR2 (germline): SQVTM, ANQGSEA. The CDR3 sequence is CSAEVESNPPQHF. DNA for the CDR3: TGCAGCGCCGAGGTGGAGAGCAATCCGCCCCAGCATTTT.

DNA of the CDR3: TGTGCCAGCAGCTCCCAATTAGGACAGGGAAACATTCAGTACTTC. Amino acid sequence: CASSSQLGQGNIQYF. V gene TRBV11-2 combines with J gene TRBJ2-4, with TRBD1 matching 8 bases. The CDR3 runs to 15 residues. Trimming at V came to 4 bases and at J to 6 bases, leaving 8 bases not matched to a gene. CDR1 SGHAT and CDR2 FQNNGV come from the germline V gene.

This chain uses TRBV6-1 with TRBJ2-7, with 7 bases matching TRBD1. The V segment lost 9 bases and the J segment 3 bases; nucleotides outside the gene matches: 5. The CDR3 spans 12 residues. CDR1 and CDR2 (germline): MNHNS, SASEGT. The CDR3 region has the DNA TGTGCCAGTAACAGGGGAGACTACGAGCAGTACTTC. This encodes CASNRGDYEQYF.

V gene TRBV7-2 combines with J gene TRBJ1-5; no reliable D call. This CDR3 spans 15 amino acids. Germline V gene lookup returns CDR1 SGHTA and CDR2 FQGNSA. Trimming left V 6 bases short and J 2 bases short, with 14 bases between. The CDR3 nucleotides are TGTGCCAGCAGTTCCGACTCCTTCGGCAATCAGCCCCAGCATTTT. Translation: CASSSDSFGNQPQHF.

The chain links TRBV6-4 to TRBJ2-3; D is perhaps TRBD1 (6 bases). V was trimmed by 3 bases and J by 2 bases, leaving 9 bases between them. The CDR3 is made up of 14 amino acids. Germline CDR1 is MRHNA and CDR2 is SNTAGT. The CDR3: CASSETGPTDTQYF. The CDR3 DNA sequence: TGTGCCAGCAGTGAGACAGGCCCCACAGATACGCAGTATTTT.

The CDR3 sequence: CASSPQTVGSSYEQYF. CDR3 nucleotide sequence: TGTGCCAGTAGCCCGCAGACAGTGGGAAGCTCCTACGAGCAGTACTTC. The chain combines TRBV19 with TRBJ2-7, with D maybe TRBD1 (5 bases). The CDR3 has 16 amino acids. V shed 6 bases and J shed 0 bases, with 18 bases lying between them. The germline V gene has CDR1 LNHDA and CDR2 SQIVND (reference sequence).

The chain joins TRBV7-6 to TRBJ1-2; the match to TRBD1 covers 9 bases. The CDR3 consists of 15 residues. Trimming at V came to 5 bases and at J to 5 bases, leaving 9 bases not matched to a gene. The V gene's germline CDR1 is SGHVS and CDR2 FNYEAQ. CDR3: CASSPYPGTGYGYTF. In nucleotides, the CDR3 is TGTGCCAGCAGCCCTTACCCCGGGACAGGGTATGGCTACACCTTC.

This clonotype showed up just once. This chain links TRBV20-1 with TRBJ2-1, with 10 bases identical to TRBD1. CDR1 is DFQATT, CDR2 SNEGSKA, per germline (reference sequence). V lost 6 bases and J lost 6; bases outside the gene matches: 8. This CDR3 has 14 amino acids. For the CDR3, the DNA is TGCAGTGCCGAGGGACAGGGGAAGTCCAATGAGCAGTTCTTC. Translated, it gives CSAEGQGKSNEQFF.

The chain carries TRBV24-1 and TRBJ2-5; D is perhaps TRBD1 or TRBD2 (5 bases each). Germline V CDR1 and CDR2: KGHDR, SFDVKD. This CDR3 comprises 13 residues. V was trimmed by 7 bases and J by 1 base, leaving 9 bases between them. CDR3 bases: TGTGCCACCAGCCGGGGCCCCCAAGAGACCCAGTACTTC. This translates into CATSRGPQETQYF.